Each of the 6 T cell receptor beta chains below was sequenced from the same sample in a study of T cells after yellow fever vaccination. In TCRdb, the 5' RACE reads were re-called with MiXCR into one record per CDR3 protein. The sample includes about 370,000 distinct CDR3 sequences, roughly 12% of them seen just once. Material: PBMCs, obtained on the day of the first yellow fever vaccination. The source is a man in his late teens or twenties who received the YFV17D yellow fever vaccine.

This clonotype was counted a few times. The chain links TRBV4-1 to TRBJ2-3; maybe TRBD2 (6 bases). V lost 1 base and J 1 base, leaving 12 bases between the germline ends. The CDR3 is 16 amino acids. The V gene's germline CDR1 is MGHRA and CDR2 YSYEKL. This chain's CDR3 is CASSQVGRERTDTQYF. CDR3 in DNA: TGCGCCAGCAGCCAAGTAGGGCGGGAACGCACAGATACGCAGTATTTT.

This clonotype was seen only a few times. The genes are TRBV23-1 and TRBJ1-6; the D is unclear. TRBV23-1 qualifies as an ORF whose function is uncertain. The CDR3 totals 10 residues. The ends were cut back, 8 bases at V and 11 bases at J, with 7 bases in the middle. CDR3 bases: TGCGCCAGCCATCTGACACCCCTCCACTTT. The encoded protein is CASHLTPLHF.

The CDR3 sequence: CASSMKGDSYQETQYF. In DNA, the CDR3 is TGCGCCAGCAGCATGAAGGGAGACAGTTACCAAGAGACCCAGTACTTC. The chain uses TRBV5-1 and TRBJ2-5; D possibly uses TRBD1 or TRBD2 (5 bases each). The CDR3 has 16 amino acids. Deletions cut 4 bases from V and 0 bases from J, with 16 bases between. Germline CDR1 is SGHRS and CDR2 is YFSETQ.

CDR3 amino acids: CASSLGTGGITEAFF. The CDR3, as DNA: TGTGCCAGCAGCTTGGGGACAGGGGGTATCACTGAAGCTTTCTTT. The genes are TRBV7-6 and TRBJ1-1; the match to TRBD1 covers 11 bases. The V gene's germline CDR1 is SGHVS and CDR2 FNYEAQ. V lost 3 bases, J lost 4 bases, and 4 bases stayed unmatched. This CDR3 is 15 amino acids long.

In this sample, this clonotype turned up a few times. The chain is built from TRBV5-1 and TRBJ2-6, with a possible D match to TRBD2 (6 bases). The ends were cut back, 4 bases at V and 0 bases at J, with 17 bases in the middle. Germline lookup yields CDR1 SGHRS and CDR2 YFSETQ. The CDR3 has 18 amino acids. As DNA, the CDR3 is TGCGCCAGCAGCCCTGGTGCGGGGCCTAACTCTGGGGCCAACGTCCTGACTTTC. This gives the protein CASSPGAGPNSGANVLTF.

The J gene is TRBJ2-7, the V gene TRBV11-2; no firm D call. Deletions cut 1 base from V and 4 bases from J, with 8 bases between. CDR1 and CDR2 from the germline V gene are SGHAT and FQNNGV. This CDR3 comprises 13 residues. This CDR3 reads CASSLGTKYEQYF. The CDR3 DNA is TGTGCCAGCAGCTTAGGCACGAAATACGAGCAGTACTTC.